The entry that follows covers one TCR beta chain sequence. Its antigen is unknown. No much larger clone is present one base from it, and per-base qualities are unavailable. TCRbeta CDR3 regions were amplified from genomic DNA using the immunoSEQ Assay, a bias-controlled multiplex PCR. As for how the authors treated the data: Within the assay, amplification of reference gene primers was used to estimate how many nucleated cells each sample contained. To quantify the absolute abundance of each unique TCRbeta CDR3 rearrangement, sequence reads were collapsed and filtered. For each sample, productive Simpson clonality was calculated as the square root of Simpson's diversity index over productive rearrangements. In TCRdb, the immuneACCESS table is reduced to in-frame sequences with V and J assigned. These tables do not hold every clone; where another copy was compared, an unresolved V gene accounts for under half, and the others remain unexplained. Clone size and the V and J calls come from that table; the DNA yielded D and trimming. A total of more than 90,000 clones appear in this sample, around 81% of them only once. The ten largest clones capture 3.5% to 5% of the sample.

The CDR3 runs 16 amino acids, cysteine and phenylalanine included. The kept DNA is CDR3 alone, 48 bases in frame from the first base. Trimming removed 4 bases from V and 5 bases from J; the gene matches leave 13 bases unexplained. CDR1 and CDR2 were assigned from the germline V gene as SGHDN and FVKESK. The data belong to a study of blood T cell repertoires in COVID-19 (TCRdb year 2020). In the study overall: Collaborator samples came from the United States, Italy and Spain and covered acute and convalescent phases of COVID-19. A freely available public database, intended as a resource for researchers studying the immune response to SARS-CoV-2, is where the repertoires were released. The material from the prospective study consisted of cDNA or gDNA derived from T cells, B-cell-depleted T cells, or PBMCs. The samples were drawn from the first 160 participants of the ongoing ImmuneRACE study and from over a thousand subjects provided by 6 global collaborators. HLA class I and class II types, where available, came from metadata supplied by the sample provider rather than from assay-based typing. The sample metadata nearly always contained a de-identified subject ID, COVID-19 status, age in years and sex. The dataset comprised deeply sampled blood TCRbeta repertoires from subjects exposed to, actively infected with, or recovered from COVID-19.

The collaborating institutions used their own protocols to collect whole blood in K2EDTA tubes. For TCRbeta analysis, collaborators shipped samples as frozen whole blood, isolated PBMCs, or DNA extracted from either of those sample types. Study-wide findings and limitations: How much clinical and demographic metadata was included differed by source and by participant, and the metadata was provided uncurated.

The sequence links TRBV14 to TRBJ2-5; the junction holds 7 bases that match TRBD2. This receptor was identified in a man in his 60s with acute or convalescent COVID-19. The sequenced material came from peripheral blood. The bases are TGTGCCAGCAGCCGCCTTGGGGGAGGGTTTGTGGAGACCCAGTACTTC. Protein translation: CASSRLGGGFVETQYF.